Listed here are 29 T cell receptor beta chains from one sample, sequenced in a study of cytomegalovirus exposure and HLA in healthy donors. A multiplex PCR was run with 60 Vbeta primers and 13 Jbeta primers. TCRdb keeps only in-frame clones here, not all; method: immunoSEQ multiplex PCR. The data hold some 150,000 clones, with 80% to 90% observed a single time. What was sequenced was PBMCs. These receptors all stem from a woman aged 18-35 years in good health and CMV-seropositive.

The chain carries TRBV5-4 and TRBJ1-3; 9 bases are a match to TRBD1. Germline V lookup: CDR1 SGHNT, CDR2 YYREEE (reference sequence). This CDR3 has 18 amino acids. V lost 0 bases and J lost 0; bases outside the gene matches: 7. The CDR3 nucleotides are TGTGCCAGCAGCTTGGGGACAGGGGAAATATTCTCTGGAAACACCATATATTTT. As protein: CASSLGTGEIFSGNTIYF.

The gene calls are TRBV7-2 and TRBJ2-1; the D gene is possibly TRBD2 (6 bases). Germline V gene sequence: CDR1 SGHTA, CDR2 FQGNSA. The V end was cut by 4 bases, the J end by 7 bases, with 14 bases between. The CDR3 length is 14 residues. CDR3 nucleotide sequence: TGTGCCAGCAGCTCCCCGCGGGCGGGAAATGAGCAGTTCTTC. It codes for CASSSPRAGNEQFF.

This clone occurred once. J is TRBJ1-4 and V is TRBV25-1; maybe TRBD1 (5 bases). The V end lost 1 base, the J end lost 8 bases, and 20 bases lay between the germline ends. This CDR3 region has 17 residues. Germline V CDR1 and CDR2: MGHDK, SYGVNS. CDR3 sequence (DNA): TGTGCCAGCAGTGAATTCCGCCTTTCGGTGGCAGGGGAAAAACTGTTTTTT. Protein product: CASSEFRLSVAGEKLFF.

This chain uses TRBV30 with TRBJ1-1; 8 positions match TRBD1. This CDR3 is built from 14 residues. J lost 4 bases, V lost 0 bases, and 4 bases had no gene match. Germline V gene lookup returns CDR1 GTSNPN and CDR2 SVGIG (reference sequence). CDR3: CAWSVRGLITEAFF. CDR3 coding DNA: TGTGCCTGGAGTGTCAGGGGGCTGATCACTGAAGCTTTCTTT.

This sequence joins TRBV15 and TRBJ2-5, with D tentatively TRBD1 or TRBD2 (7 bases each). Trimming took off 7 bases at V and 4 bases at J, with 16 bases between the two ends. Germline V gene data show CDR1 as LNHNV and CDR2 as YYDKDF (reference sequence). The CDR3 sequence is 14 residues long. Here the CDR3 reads CATTRGGAGETQYF. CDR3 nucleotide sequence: TGTGCCACCACCAGGGGGGGGGCGGGAGAGACCCAGTACTTC.

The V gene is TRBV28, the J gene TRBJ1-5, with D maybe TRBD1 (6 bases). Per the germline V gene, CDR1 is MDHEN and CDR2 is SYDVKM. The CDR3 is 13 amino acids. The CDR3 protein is CVVGRGPNQPQHF. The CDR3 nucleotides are TGTGTTGTCGGCAGGGGACCTAATCAGCCCCAGCATTTT.

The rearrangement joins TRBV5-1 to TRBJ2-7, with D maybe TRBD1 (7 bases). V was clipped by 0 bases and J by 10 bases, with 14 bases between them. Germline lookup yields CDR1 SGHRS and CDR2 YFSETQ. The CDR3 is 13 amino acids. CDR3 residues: CASSLDYRGLQYF. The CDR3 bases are TGCGCCAGCAGCTTGGATTACAGGGGACTCCAGTACTTC.

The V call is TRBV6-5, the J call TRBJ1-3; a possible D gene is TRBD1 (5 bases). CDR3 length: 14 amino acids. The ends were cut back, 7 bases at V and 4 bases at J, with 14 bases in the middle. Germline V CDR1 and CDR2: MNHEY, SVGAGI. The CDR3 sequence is CASTYRRGGNTIYF. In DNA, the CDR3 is TGTGCCAGCACCTACCGAAGGGGAGGAAACACCATATATTTT.

Here the CDR3 reads CASSPQGMGQETQYF. The DNA of the CDR3 is TGTGCCAGCTCACCACAGGGGATGGGACAAGAGACCCAGTACTTC. The gene calls are TRBV18 and TRBJ2-5; D is perhaps TRBD1 (5 bases). Between the trimmed V and J ends, which lost 1 base and 2 bases, there was a span of 11 bases. There are 15 residues in the CDR3. CDR1 and CDR2 from the germline V gene are KGHSH and LQKENI.

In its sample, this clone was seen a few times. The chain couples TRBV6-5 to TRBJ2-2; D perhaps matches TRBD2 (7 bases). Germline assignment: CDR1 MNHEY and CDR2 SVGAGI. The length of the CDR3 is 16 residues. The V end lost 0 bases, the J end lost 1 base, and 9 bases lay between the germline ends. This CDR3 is CASSYSGGLNTGELFF. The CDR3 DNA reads TGTGCCAGCAGTTACTCGGGGGGGCTGAACACCGGGGAGCTGTTTTTT.

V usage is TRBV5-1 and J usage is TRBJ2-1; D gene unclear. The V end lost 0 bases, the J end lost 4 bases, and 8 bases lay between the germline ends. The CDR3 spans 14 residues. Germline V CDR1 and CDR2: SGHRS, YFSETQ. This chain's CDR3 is CASSLEYTYNEQFF. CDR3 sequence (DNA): TGCGCCAGCAGCTTGGAATACACGTACAATGAGCAGTTCTTC.

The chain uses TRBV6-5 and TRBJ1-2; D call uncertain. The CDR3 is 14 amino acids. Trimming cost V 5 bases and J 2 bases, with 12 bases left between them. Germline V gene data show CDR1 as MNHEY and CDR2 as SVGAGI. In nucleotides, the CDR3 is TGTGCCAGCAGTCTCACCGGGGTAAACTATGGCTACACCTTC. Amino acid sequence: CASSLTGVNYGYTF.

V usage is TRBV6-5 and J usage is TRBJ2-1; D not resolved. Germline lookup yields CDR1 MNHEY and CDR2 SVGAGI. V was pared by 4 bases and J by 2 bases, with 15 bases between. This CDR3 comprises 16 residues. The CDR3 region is CASSSREVSPYNEQFF. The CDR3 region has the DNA TGTGCCAGCAGTTCCCGAGAGGTGTCCCCCTACAATGAGCAGTTCTTC.

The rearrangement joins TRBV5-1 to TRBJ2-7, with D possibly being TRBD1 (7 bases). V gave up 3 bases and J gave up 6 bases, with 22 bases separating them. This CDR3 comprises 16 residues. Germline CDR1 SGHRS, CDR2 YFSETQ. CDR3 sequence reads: CASSSSTGDGGGEQYF. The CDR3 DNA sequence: TGCGCCAGCAGCTCGAGTACAGGGGATGGAGGGGGCGAGCAGTACTTC.

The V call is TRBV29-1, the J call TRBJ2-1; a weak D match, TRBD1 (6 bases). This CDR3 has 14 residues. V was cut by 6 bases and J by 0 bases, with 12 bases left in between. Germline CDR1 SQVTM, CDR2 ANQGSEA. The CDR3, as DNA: TGCAGCGTAAGACGGACAGACTCCTACAATGAGCAGTTCTTC. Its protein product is CSVRRTDSYNEQFF.

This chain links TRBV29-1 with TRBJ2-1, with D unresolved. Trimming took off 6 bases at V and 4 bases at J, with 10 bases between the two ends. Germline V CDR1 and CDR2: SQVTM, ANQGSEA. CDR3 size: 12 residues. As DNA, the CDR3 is TGCAGCGTCCCGCGGTGGTACAATGAGCAGTTCTTC. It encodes CSVPRWYNEQFF.

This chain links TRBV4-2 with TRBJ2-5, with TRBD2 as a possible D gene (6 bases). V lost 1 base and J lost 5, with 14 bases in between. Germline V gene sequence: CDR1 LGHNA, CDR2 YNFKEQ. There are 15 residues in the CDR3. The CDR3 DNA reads TGTGCCAGCAGCCAAGGAGTGGGACGGGGGGAGACCCAGTACTTC. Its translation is CASSQGVGRGETQYF.

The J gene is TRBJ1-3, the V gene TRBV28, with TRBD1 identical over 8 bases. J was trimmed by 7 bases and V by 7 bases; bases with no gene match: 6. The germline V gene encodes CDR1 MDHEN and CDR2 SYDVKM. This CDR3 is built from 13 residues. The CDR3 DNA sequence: TGTGCCAGCAACCCAAGGACAGGGAACACCATATATTTT. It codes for CASNPRTGNTIYF.

The CDR3, as DNA: TGCGCCAGCAGCAAGGAACAGGGGCGAAACGAGCAGTACTTC. Translating it yields CASSKEQGRNEQYF. The rearrangement joins TRBV5-1 to TRBJ2-7, with 7 bases that match TRBD1. The CDR3 has 14 amino acids. Losses at the gene ends were 4 bases for V and 5 bases for J; bases not matched to a gene: 9. Germline V CDR1 and CDR2: SGHRS, YFSETQ.

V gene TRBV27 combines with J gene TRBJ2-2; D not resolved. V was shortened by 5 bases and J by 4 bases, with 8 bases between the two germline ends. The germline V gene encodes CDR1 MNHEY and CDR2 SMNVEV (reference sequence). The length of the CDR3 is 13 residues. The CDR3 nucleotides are TGTGCCAGCAGTAGACTGGGCACCGGGGAGCTGTTTTTT. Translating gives CASSRLGTGELFF.

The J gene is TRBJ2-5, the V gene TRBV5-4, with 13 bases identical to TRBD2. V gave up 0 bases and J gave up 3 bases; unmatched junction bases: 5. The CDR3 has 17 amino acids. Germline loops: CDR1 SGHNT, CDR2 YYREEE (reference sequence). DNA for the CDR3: TGTGCCAGCAGCTTGGGAGGACTAGCGGGGGCGAAAGAGACCCAGTACTTC. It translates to CASSLGGLAGAKETQYF.

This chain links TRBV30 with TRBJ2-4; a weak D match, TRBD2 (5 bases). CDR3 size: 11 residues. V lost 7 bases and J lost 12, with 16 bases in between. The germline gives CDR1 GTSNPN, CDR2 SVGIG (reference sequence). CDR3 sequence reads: CASTVEGSQYF. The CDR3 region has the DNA TGTGCCTCCACTGTAGAAGGGAGTCAGTACTTC. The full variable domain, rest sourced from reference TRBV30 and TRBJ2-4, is SQTIHQWPATLVQPVGSPLSLECTVEGTSNPNLYWYRQAAGRGLQLLFYSVGIGQISSEVPQNLSASRPQDRQFILSSKKLLLSDSGFYLCASTVEGSQYFGAGTRLSVL.

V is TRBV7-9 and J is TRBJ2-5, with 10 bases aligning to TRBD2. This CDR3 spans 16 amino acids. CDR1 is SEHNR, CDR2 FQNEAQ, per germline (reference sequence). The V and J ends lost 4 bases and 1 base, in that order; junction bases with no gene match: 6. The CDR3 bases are TGTGCCAGCAGCTCCCAGCGGGGGGGACTCCAAGAGACCCAGTACTTC. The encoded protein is CASSSQRGGLQETQYF.

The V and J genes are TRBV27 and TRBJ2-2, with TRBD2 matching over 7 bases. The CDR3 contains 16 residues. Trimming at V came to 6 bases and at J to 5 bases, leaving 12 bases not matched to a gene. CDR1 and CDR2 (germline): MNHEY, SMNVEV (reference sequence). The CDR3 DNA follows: TGTGCCAGCAGCCCTAGGGAGGGGCCGGGAACCGGGGAGCTGTTTTTT. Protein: CASSPREGPGTGELFF.

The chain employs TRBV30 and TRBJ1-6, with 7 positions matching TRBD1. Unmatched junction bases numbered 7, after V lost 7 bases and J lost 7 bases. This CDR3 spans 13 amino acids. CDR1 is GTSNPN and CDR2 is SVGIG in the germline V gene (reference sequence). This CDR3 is CASDRQGNSPLHF. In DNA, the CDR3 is TGTGCCTCCGATAGACAGGGCAATTCACCCCTCCACTTT.

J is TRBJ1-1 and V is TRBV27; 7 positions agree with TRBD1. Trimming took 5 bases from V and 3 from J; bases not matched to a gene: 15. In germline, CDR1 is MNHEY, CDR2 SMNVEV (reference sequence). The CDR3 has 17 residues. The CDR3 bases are TGTGCCAGCAGTCCAATATACAGGGGTAAGAAGTACACTGAAGCTTTCTTT. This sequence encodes CASSPIYRGKKYTEAFF.

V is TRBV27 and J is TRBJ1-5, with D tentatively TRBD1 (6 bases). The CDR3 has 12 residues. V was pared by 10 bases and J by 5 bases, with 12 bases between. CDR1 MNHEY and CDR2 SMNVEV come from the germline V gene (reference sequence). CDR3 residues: CAISGVDQPQHF. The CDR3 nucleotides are TGTGCCATTTCAGGGGTTGATCAGCCCCAGCATTTT.

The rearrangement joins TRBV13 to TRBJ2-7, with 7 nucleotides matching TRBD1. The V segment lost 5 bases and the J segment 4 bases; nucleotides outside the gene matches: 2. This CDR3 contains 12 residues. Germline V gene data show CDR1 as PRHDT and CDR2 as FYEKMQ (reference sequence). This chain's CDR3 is CASSPQGYEQYF. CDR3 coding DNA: TGTGCCAGCAGCCCACAGGGGTACGAGCAGTACTTC.

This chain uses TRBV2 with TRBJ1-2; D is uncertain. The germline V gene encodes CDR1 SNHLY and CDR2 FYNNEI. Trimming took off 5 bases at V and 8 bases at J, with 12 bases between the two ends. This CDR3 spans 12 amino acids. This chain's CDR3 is CASSTTVYGYTF. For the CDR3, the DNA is TGTGCCAGCAGTACTACGGTCTACGGCTACACCTTC.